The rows below give T cell receptor beta chains drawn from one sample of a study of T cells in Graves' hyperthyroidism and ophthalmopathy. TCRdb reprocessed the multiplex PCR reads via MiXCR and lists one record per CDR3 protein. The table includes about 570,000 distinct CDR3 sequences, around 45% detected once. Sequencing was carried out using peripheral blood or thyroid tissue (not recorded which). The receptors were gathered from an adult woman with Graves' disease, either hyperthyroidism or ophthalmopathy (not recorded which). Both conserved end residues are part of each CDR3. A D gene is named only where the DNA matches it firmly. Not all rows give a size; the values are once, few, many and, for expanded clones, a class.

v_call	clone_size	d_call	j_call	cdr3_nt	cdr3_aa
TRBV7-9	NA	TRBD2	TRBJ2-2	TGTGCCAGCAGCGCCACTAGCGGGAGGGTCACCGGGGAGCTGTTTTTT	CASSATSGRVTGELFF
TRBV14	NA	NA	TRBJ1-2	TGTGCCAGCAGCCAAGACCACTGGGGCTACACCTTC	CASSQDHWGYTF
TRBV25-1	NA	NA	TRBJ1-6	TGTGCCAGCAGAGCTCCCGGACACGATTATAATTCACCCCTCCACTTT	CASRAPGHDYNSPLHF
TRBV7-8	NA	NA	TRBJ2-2	TGTGCCAGCAGCTTAGCTCTAGGGCAGTCCGGGGAGCTGTTTTTT	CASSLALGQSGELFF
TRBV6-6	NA	TRBD2	TRBJ2-1	TGTGCCAGCAGTGTACTAGCGATCAATGAGCAGTTCTTC	CASSVLAINEQFF
TRBV20-1	once	NA	TRBJ1-1	TGCAGTGCTCAAGGGTTCGGGACTGAGAACACTGAAGCTTTCTTT	CSAQGFGTENTEAFF
TRBV18	NA	NA	TRBJ2-5	TGTGCCAGCGCCAGCCAGGAGACCCAGTACTTC	CASASQETQYF
TRBV4-1	many	NA	TRBJ1-3	TGCGCCAGCAGCCAAGATGGGGTAGTAGGAAACACCATATATTTT	CASSQDGVVGNTIYF
TRBV7-3	many	NA	TRBJ2-7	TGTGCCAGCAGCTTAACCCCTACCAGCAGCTACGAGCAGTACTTC	CASSLTPTSSYEQYF
TRBV3-1	many	NA	TRBJ1-5	TGTGCCAGCAGCCAGACAGGTGGATCTCAGCCCCAGCATTTT	CASSQTGGSQPQHF
TRBV7-9	many	NA	TRBJ1-6	TGTGCCAGCAGCTTCGACAGAAATTCACCCCTCCACTTT	CASSFDRNSPLHF
TRBV2	many	NA	TRBJ2-7	TGTGCCAGCAGTGGACTCGACTACGAGCAGTACTTC	CASSGLDYEQYF
TRBV4-3	NA	TRBD2	TRBJ2-7	TGCGCCAGCAGCCAACGGATCACCGGGACTAGCGGGAGGCATTCCTACGAGCAGTACTTC	CASSQRITGTSGRHSYEQYF
TRBV29-1	NA	NA	TRBJ2-5	TGCAGCGTTGAAGATCGGCGGGATCGGGAGACCCAGTACTTC	CSVEDRRDRETQYF
TRBV7-9	NA	TRBD1	TRBJ1-1	TGTGCCAGCAGTGATTCGGACAGGGCGGCTGAAGCTTTCTTT	CASSDSDRAAEAFF
TRBV5-1	NA	NA	TRBJ1-6	TGCGCCAGCAGCCAAAGAGCGGGGGCCGGGGGACGGAATTCACCCCTCCACTTT	CASSQRAGAGGRNSPLHF
TRBV7-3	NA	NA	TRBJ1-5	TGTGCCAGCAGCACCGGCGGGGGCGGCAATCAGCCCCAGCATTTT	CASSTGGGGNQPQHF
TRBV15	NA	TRBD1	TRBJ2-5	TGTGCCACCAGCAGCGAGGGACAGCGAGAGACCCAGTACTTC	CATSSEGQRETQYF
TRBV19	many	TRBD1	TRBJ2-7	TGTGCCAGTAGTATGACAGGGGGCTCCTACGAGCAGTACTTC	CASSMTGGSYEQYF
TRBV11-1	NA	NA	TRBJ2-7	TGTGCCAGCACCAGGGTCGGCTACGAGCAGTACTTC	CASTRVGYEQYF
TRBV5-5	many	TRBD1	TRBJ1-2	TGTGCCAGCAGCTGGGGACAGGATGGCTACACCTTC	CASSWGQDGYTF
TRBV9	many	NA	TRBJ2-5	TGTGCCAGCAGCACCGGGCCTAGGGTAGAGACCCAGTACTTC	CASSTGPRVETQYF
TRBV28	NA	NA	TRBJ1-2	TGTGCCAGCAGTCCACCCCTCAGAGGCCCAAACTATGGCTACACCTTC	CASSPPLRGPNYGYTF
TRBV7-9	many	TRBD1	TRBJ1-1	TGTGCCAGCAGCGCCCAGGGGGGAGCTTTCTTT	CASSAQGGAFF
TRBV25-1	NA	NA	TRBJ1-2	TGTGCTAGAGTGGACATACTATTTAGCTTCTATGGCTACACCTTC	CARVDILFSFYGYTF
TRBV15	many	NA	TRBJ2-7	TGTGCCACCAGCAGAGATCTTCCCGGGACTCACTACGAGCAGTACTTC	CATSRDLPGTHYEQYF
TRBV24-1	NA	TRBD2	TRBJ2-1	TGTGCCATCGCGGGAGGGGCAAGCTCCTACAATGAGCAGTTCTTC	CAIAGGASSYNEQFF
TRBV5-1	many	TRBD1	TRBJ1-2	TGTGCCAGCAGTCCCGGACAGGGGGATGGCTACACCTTC	CASSPGQGDGYTF
TRBV27	many	NA	TRBJ2-7	TGTGCCAGCAGTGACCGGGCCCCCTACGAGCAGTACTTC	CASSDRAPYEQYF
TRBV2	NA	NA	TRBJ1-2	TGTGCCAGCAGTGAAGCAAGGGGCGGCTACGACTACACCTTC	CASSEARGGYDYTF
TRBV6-6	NA	NA	TRBJ2-5	TGTGCCAGCAGCTATGGCGGGATCGGGACCCAGTACTTC	CASSYGGIGTQYF
TRBV20-1	NA	NA	TRBJ1-6	TGCAGTGCACACGCCGAGGCGCCCCTCCACTTT	CSAHAEAPLHF
TRBV28	NA	NA	TRBJ1-6	TGTGCCAGCCAAAGAGGAGGGGACATAAGGTATAATTCACCCCTCCACTTT	CASQRGGDIRYNSPLHF
TRBV12-3/TRBV12-4	many	TRBD1	TRBJ1-1	TGTGCCAGCAGCCGGGACAGACGGAACACTGAAGCTTTCTTT	CASSRDRRNTEAFF
TRBV5-4	once	TRBD1	TRBJ1-5	TGTGCCAGCAGCTGGGGACAGGGTCATCAGCCCCAGCATTTT	CASSWGQGHQPQHF
TRBV20-1	many	NA	TRBJ1-2	TGCAGTGCCGCTAGCCTACAATCGACTTCAGGGAGGTCTAACTATGGCTACACCTTC	CSAASLQSTSGRSNYGYTF
TRBV20-1	NA	TRBD1	TRBJ1-5	TGCAGTGCGAGGAGGGACAGGGGGATTGAGACCCAGCATTTT	CSARRDRGIETQHF